This is a list of T cell receptor beta chains from one sample in a study of blood T cells in healthy people across ages. A single record per CDR3 protein comes from TCRdb applying MiXCR to the 5' RACE reads. The sample carries around 2 million distinct CDR3 sequences, 39% recorded once. The sequencing input was blood. The receptors here all came from a human donor in good health. Each CDR3 is given with its conserved first and last residue. Each record gives: clone size, V gene, CDR3 protein. A clone size is listed for some rows: how often the clone was seen (once, few, many), or a class if it is expanded.

>-|TRBV29-1
CSVLFTGGSYEQYF
>-|TRBV4-3
CASSQEEDRAHSYEQYF
>once|TRBV20-1
CSASRTNYGYTF
>-|TRBV7-9
CASSLGGLGPYEQYF
>-|TRBV29-1
CSVKDIYEQFF
>few|TRBV20-1
CSATTPRSYGYTF
>-|TRBV7-4
CASSLPEDRGVTSNQPQHF
>-|TRBV5-1
CASSLFLGGTDTQYF
>few|TRBV5-1
CASARDRGGYTF
>few|TRBV5-1
CASSSGQGWTTDTQYF
>-|TRBV29-1
CSVAPRGAPMSFNYGYTF
>-|TRBV12-3/TRBV12-4
CASSLWQGSGANYGYTF
>few|TRBV6-2/TRBV6-3
CASSYSKFQTQYF
>-|TRBV7-3
CASSLYLRGADYNEQFF
>-|TRBV6-6
CTSSYRAVNYGYTF
>few|TRBV4-1
CASSQAALVGVDTQYF
>-|TRBV20-1
CSVTGGKETQYF
>-|TRBV7-2
CASGATDTQYF
>-|TRBV5-1
CASSPTRGRGRTNEKLFF
>-|TRBV11-3
CASSFVVGTQYF
>once|TRBV20-1
CSARDLNGGRGDGNTIYF